What follows are 21 T cell receptor beta chains derived from one specimen sequenced in a study of CD8+ T cells in alopecia areata. Investigators isolated RNA and reverse transcribed it into cDNA to act as the sequencing template. The assay was immunoSEQ multiplex PCR, and TCRdb's table has in-frame clones only and misses some. The sample shows 130,000 or so clones, 85% to 90% of them seen only once. This sample's treatment: oral pan-JAK inhibitor, 5-10 mg twice daily. Sample: CD8+ T cells sorted from blood, taken at week 4, from a patient treated with tofacitinib. The receptors here all came from a human donor with alopecia areata.

The chain is built from TRBV7-8 and TRBJ2-1, with a tentative D call TRBD1 (6 bases). This CDR3 is 13 amino acids long. V was clipped by 2 bases and J by 9 bases, with 11 bases between them. Germline-derived CDR1 and CDR2 are SGHVS and FQNEAQ. CDR3 residues: CASSLNTGSEQFF. The CDR3 coding sequence is TGTGCCAGCAGCTTAAACACAGGGAGTGAGCAGTTCTTC.

The chain couples TRBV27 to TRBJ1-5; D not resolved. The CDR3 length is 16 residues. Trimming pared 2 bases from V and 0 bases from J, leaving 11 bases between. Germline CDR1 and CDR2: MNHEY and SMNVEV (reference sequence). This CDR3 reads CASSLVGLYSNQPQHF. In DNA, the CDR3 is TGTGCCAGCAGTTTAGTAGGGCTCTATAGCAATCAGCCCCAGCATTTT.

This rearrangement joins TRBV7-9 to TRBJ2-6; either TRBD1 or TRBD2 may supply D (5 bases each). Germline V CDR1 and CDR2: SEHNR, FQNEAQ (reference sequence). CDR3 length equals 16 residues. V dropped 2 bases and J dropped 0 bases, with 8 bases sitting between them. Here the CDR3 reads CASSLRGTSGANVLTF. DNA of the CDR3: TGTGCCAGCAGCTTAAGAGGGACCTCTGGGGCCAACGTCCTGACTTTC.

This sequence joins TRBV12-2 and TRBJ2-5; TRBD1, the table's D call, was not compared with the DNA. TRBV12-2 is a pseudogene segment. The CDR3 contains 15 residues. DNA of the CDR3: TGTGCAAGTCGCATACCGACAGGGAAGAGGGAGACCCAGTACTTC. It is translated as CASRIPTGKRETQYF.

The gene calls are TRBV19 and TRBJ2-1; 9 bases are a match to TRBD2. This CDR3 has 17 residues. In germline, CDR1 is LNHDA, CDR2 SQIVND (reference sequence). V lost 5 bases and J lost 1; bases outside the gene matches: 9. The CDR3 sequence is CASSSPLAGDSYNEQFF. The CDR3 region has the DNA TGTGCCAGTAGTTCCCCTTTAGCGGGAGATTCCTACAATGAGCAGTTCTTC.

The CDR3 nucleotides are TGCAGCGTTGAAGCCAGGGTGTACGAGCAGTACTTC. Translated: CSVEARVYEQYF. This sequence joins TRBV29-1 and TRBJ2-7, with a weak D call TRBD1 (5 bases). The germline gives CDR1 SQVTM, CDR2 ANQGSEA. This CDR3 spans 12 amino acids. Trimming pared 1 base from V and 4 bases from J, leaving 8 bases between.

The chain carries TRBV5-6 and TRBJ2-3; no clear D. CDR1 is SGHDT, CDR2 YYEEEE, per germline. V lost 4 bases to trimming and J lost 5 bases, with 5 bases between them. The CDR3 covers 11 residues. CDR3 sequence: CASSAGDTQYF. The CDR3 nucleotides are TGTGCCAGCAGCGCCGGAGATACGCAGTATTTT.

This chain uses TRBV27 with TRBJ2-7, with unresolved D. CDR1 is MNHEY and CDR2 is SMNVEV in the germline V gene (reference sequence). CDR3 length equals 14 residues. The ends were cut back, 2 bases at V and 2 bases at J, with 10 bases in the middle. In DNA form, the CDR3 reads TGTGCCAGCAGTTTAAGCCGCTTAACCTACGAGCAGTACTTC. This translates into CASSLSRLTYEQYF.

The chain carries TRBV29-1 and TRBJ1-5; 8 nucleotides align to TRBD1. Unmatched junction bases numbered 6, after V lost 6 bases and J lost 2 bases. There are 14 residues in the CDR3. From germline, CDR1 is SQVTM and CDR2 ANQGSEA. CDR3 nucleotides: TGCAGCGTACAGACAGGGGAAGGCAATCAGCCCCAGCATTTT. It yields the protein CSVQTGEGNQPQHF.

The chain combines TRBV15 with TRBJ2-5; the D call may be TRBD1 or TRBD2 (5 bases each). Trimming removed 5 bases at V and 5 bases at J, with 18 bases between. Germline V gene data show CDR1 as LNHNV and CDR2 as YYDKDF (reference sequence). The CDR3 is 15 amino acids. CDR3 sequence: CATSSGAGTGETQYF. The CDR3 DNA follows: TGTGCCACCAGCTCCGGGGCAGGGACGGGGGAGACCCAGTACTTC.

In this sample, this clone turned up once. The chain is built from TRBV30 and TRBJ2-2; D remains ambiguous. The CDR3 extends over 11 amino acids. The V and J ends lost 7 bases and 5 bases respectively, with 8 bases between them. Germline-derived CDR1 and CDR2 are GTSNPN and SVGIG (reference sequence). Here the CDR3 reads CASMTTGELFF. DNA for the CDR3: TGTGCCTCAATGACGACCGGGGAGCTGTTTTTT.

This clone was seen just once. V gene TRBV7-9 combines with J gene TRBJ2-5, with unresolved D. The CDR3 contains 13 residues. Trimming took 3 bases from V and 5 from J, leaving 10 bases between them. Germline V lookup: CDR1 SEHNR, CDR2 FQNEAQ (reference sequence). CDR3 sequence reads: CASSFVAEETQYF. The CDR3 coding sequence is TGTGCCAGCAGCTTCGTTGCAGAGGAGACCCAGTACTTC.

The chain has TRBV7-9 and TRBJ2-5, with D hard to call. The CDR3 is 14 residues long. Trimming took 1 base from V and 5 from J, leaving 11 bases between them. Germline V gene data show CDR1 as SEHNR and CDR2 as FQNEAQ (reference sequence). CDR3 residues: CASSLVPDGETQYF. The DNA for the CDR3 is TGTGCCAGCAGCTTAGTGCCGGACGGGGAGACCCAGTACTTC.

The chain is built from TRBV19 and TRBJ2-7; D call uncertain. Trimming took 2 bases from V and 5 from J, leaving 13 bases between them. The CDR3 has 14 amino acids. Germline assignment: CDR1 LNHDA and CDR2 SQIVND (reference sequence). The CDR3 region is CASSISEDRDEQYF. CDR3 coding DNA: TGTGCCAGTAGTATAAGTGAGGACCGGGACGAGCAGTACTTC.

A few counts support this clone. The chain employs TRBV29-1 and TRBJ2-7; 11 positions agree with TRBD1. This CDR3 is built from 15 residues. J lost 4 bases, V lost 2 bases, and 7 bases had no gene match. The germline CDR1 and CDR2 sequences are SQVTM and ANQGSEA. The CDR3 DNA follows: TGCAGCGTTGAATCAGAGGGACAGGGGGATTACGAGCAGTACTTC. It translates to CSVESEGQGDYEQYF.

The gene calls are TRBV7-2 and TRBJ2-7; 7 bases map to TRBD1. The CDR3 consists of 15 residues. Trimming removed 4 bases from V and 5 bases from J; junction bases left unmatched: 11. Germline CDR1 SGHTA, CDR2 FQGNSA. CDR3 nucleotides: TGTGCCAGCAGCTGGGACAGCCTCCCTTCTAACGAGCAGTACTTC. This gives the protein CASSWDSLPSNEQYF.

Points on this clone: Compared with germline, one end of the junction differs, possibly owing to a read error. The rearrangement uses TRBV4-1 and TRBJ1-1; D perhaps matches TRBD1 (6 bases). Germline V gene lookup returns CDR1 MGHRA and CDR2 YSYEKL. The CDR3 contains 13 residues. The CDR3 nucleotides read TGCGCCAGCCGCCAGGGACAGAACACTGAAGCTTTCTTT. The encoded protein is CASRQGQNTEAFF.

J is TRBJ2-7 and V is TRBV29-1; D might be TRBD1 (7 bases). There are 13 residues in the CDR3. Germline values: CDR1 SQVTM, CDR2 ANQGSEA. The V end was cut by 5 bases, the J end by 3 bases, with 14 bases between. The CDR3 DNA follows: TGCAGCGTTCGCGGGACAGTAATCTACGAGCAGTACTTC. Translated: CSVRGTVIYEQYF.

The CDR3 coding sequence is TGTGCCAGCAGCTTATTTGAGAACACTGAAGCTTTCTTT. Translating it yields CASSLFENTEAFF. This chain links TRBV7-3 with TRBJ1-1; D remains unclear. From germline, CDR1 is SGHTA and CDR2 FQGTGA. The CDR3 contains 13 residues. V lost 2 bases and J 1 base, leaving 5 bases between the germline ends.

The chain couples TRBV19 to TRBJ2-1; D is uncertain. This CDR3 has 13 amino acids. Germline-derived CDR1 and CDR2 are LNHDA and SQIVND (reference sequence). V lost 7 bases and J lost 6, with 13 bases in between. The CDR3 nucleotides read TGTGCCAGTACCCTCGGACCCGGCAATGAGCAGTTCTTC. Translated: CASTLGPGNEQFF.

The gene calls are TRBV13 and TRBJ2-1; D unresolved. The CDR3 consists of 15 residues. V lost 5 bases to trimming and J lost 0 bases, with 11 bases between them. The germline CDR1 and CDR2 sequences are PRHDT and FYEKMQ (reference sequence). The CDR3 region has the DNA TGTGCCAGCAGCAGAAGGGCGGACTCCTACAATGAGCAGTTCTTC. As protein: CASSRRADSYNEQFF.